Presented here are 14 T cell receptor beta chains from one specimen sequenced in a study of OX40 agonist ivuxolimab in advanced cancers. Only in-frame clones appear in the TCRdb table, and some are missing; sequencing was by immunoSEQ multiplex PCR. The data contain more than 80,000 clones, roughly 93% of them singletons. The sample consisted of CD4+ or CD8+ T cells sorted from blood, taken in a trial of the OX40 agonist ivuxolimab. The receptors stem from an adult with an advanced solid tumor such as melanoma, head and neck, liver or kidney cancer.

The chain combines TRBV10-3 with TRBJ1-6; 7 bases align to TRBD1. Unmatched junction bases numbered 6, after V lost 7 bases and J lost 6 bases. CDR3 length equals 14 residues. Germline CDR1 reads ENHRY; CDR2 reads SYGVKD. CDR3 nucleotide sequence: TGTGCCATCAAAGAGACAGGGAGTAATTCACCCCTCCACTTT. Encoded protein: CAIKETGSNSPLHF.

The genes are TRBV28 and TRBJ1-5; no definite D call. This CDR3 spans 12 amino acids. Germline assignment: CDR1 MDHEN and CDR2 SYDVKM. V was pared by 8 bases and J by 2 bases, with 7 bases between. The chain's CDR3 is CASGLGNQPQHF. CDR3 coding DNA: TGTGCCAGCGGGCTTGGCAATCAGCCCCAGCATTTT. The entire variable domain, with the rest obtained from reference TRBV28 and TRBJ1-5, is as follows: DVKVTQSSRYLVKRTGEKVFLECVQDMDHENMFWYRQDPGLGLRLIYFSYDVKMKEKGDIPEGYSVSREKKERFSLILESASTNQTSMYLCASGLGNQPQHFGDGTRLSIL.

To note about this clone: One end of the junction fails to match germline, which may point to a read error. V usage is TRBV2 and J usage is TRBJ1-5, with D possibly TRBD1 on 5 matching bases. This CDR3 is 15 amino acids long. CDR1 SNHLY and CDR2 FYNNEI come from the germline V gene. Here the CDR3 DNA reads TGTGCCAGCAGTGAATATGGGGGTAGCCATCAGCCCCAGCATTTT. Its translation is CASSEYGGSHQPQHF. Drawing the rest from reference TRBV2 and TRBJ1-5, the complete variable domain is EPEVTQTPSHQVTQMGQEVILRCVPISNHLYFYWYRQILGQKVEFLVSFYNNEISEKSEIFDDQFSVERPDGSNFTLKIRSTKLEDSAMYFCASSEYGGSHQPQHFGDGTRLSIL.

For the CDR3, the DNA is TGCGCCAGCAGCCAAGATTACCGGGCTGGGGGGGGCTACACCTTC. Its protein product is CASSQDYRAGGGYTF. The chain links TRBV4-3 to TRBJ1-2, with D possibly being TRBD1 (5 bases). Germline CDR1 LGHNA, CDR2 YSLEER. Trimming left V 0 bases short and J 8 bases short, with 16 bases between. The CDR3 length is 15 residues.

This chain joins TRBV11-3 and TRBJ2-7; D possibly matches TRBD1 or TRBD2 (5 bases each). The CDR3 sequence is 15 residues long. V lost 5 bases to trimming and J lost 2 bases, with 16 bases between them. The V gene's germline CDR1 is SGHNT and CDR2 YENEEA. The DNA for the CDR3 is TGTGCCAGCAGCCCCTCCGGGACCGATCCCTACGAGCAGTACTTC. Translated: CASSPSGTDPYEQYF.

CDR3 DNA: TGTGCCAGCAGGTCCCGACAGGGGCGGGTGCAGTACGATCAGCCCCAGCATTTT. It codes for CASRSRQGRVQYDQPQHF. The chain employs TRBV28 and TRBJ1-5; 8 nucleotides line up with TRBD1. Germline-derived CDR1 and CDR2 are MDHEN and SYDVKM. This CDR3 region has 18 residues. Trimming removed 6 bases from V and 5 bases from J; junction bases left unmatched: 18.

The V call is TRBV7-8, the J call TRBJ2-7, with a tentative D call TRBD1 (5 bases). The V end lost 4 bases, the J end lost 6 bases, and 22 bases lay between the germline ends. The CDR3 sequence is 16 residues long. Germline assignment: CDR1 SGHVS and CDR2 FQNEAQ. Written as DNA, the CDR3 is TGTGCCAGCAGCTGGGGTTGGGGCCCCCCTGCCTCCGAGCAGTACTTC. This sequence encodes CASSWGWGPPASEQYF.

The chain has TRBV4-3 and TRBJ1-4, with D maybe TRBD1 (6 bases). V was trimmed by 3 bases and J by 2 bases, leaving 13 bases between them. Germline CDR1 reads LGHNA; CDR2 reads YSLEER. The CDR3 runs to 16 residues. The CDR3 nucleotides are TGCGCCAGCAGCCAGGGGCGTGGGGGCACTAATGAAAAACTGTTTTTT. Translation: CASSQGRGGTNEKLFF.

Details on this clone: The junction departs from germline at one end; a sequencing error may be responsible. The rearrangement links TRBV2 to TRBJ1-5; 8 bases match TRBD1. The V gene's germline CDR1 is SNHLY and CDR2 FYNNEI. The CDR3 runs to 14 residues. The CDR3 reads CASSVQGVGQSQHF. In DNA, the CDR3 is TGTGCCAGCAGTGTACAGGGGGTCGGTCAGTCCCAGCATTTT. Combining the CDR3 with reference TRBV2 and TRBJ1-5 gives the whole variable domain EPEVTQTPSHQVTQMGQEVILRCVPISNHLYFYWYRQILGQKVEFLVSFYNNEISEKSEIFDDQFSVERPDGSNFTLKIRSTKLEDSAMYFCASSVQGVGQSQHFGDGTRLSIL.

V usage is TRBV5-6 and J usage is TRBJ2-5; no definite D call. Deletions cut 4 bases from V and 5 bases from J, with 15 bases between. The CDR3 length is 14 residues. CDR1 and CDR2 from the germline V gene are SGHDT and YYEEEE. The CDR3 protein is CASSLYGSAETQYF. The CDR3 DNA reads as TGTGCCAGCAGCCTCTATGGGTCGGCGGAGACCCAGTACTTC.

This chain links TRBV19 with TRBJ2-7, with a weak D call TRBD2 (5 bases). V dropped 4 bases and J dropped 3 bases, with 19 bases sitting between them. This CDR3 region has 16 residues. Germline lookup yields CDR1 LNHDA and CDR2 SQIVND (reference sequence). Here the CDR3 DNA reads TGTGCCAGTAGTACATACGGGGAAGACGGAAGCTACGAGCAGTACGTC. As protein: CASSTYGEDGSYEQYV.

The chain uses TRBV11-3 and TRBJ2-3, with 8 nucleotides matching TRBD2. Germline CDR1 and CDR2: SGHNT and YENEEA. V lost 2 bases, J lost 6 bases, and 7 bases stayed unmatched. This CDR3 spans 15 amino acids. For the CDR3, the DNA is TGTGCCAGCAGCTTATACGGGGGGGCCGTTGATACGCAGTATTTT. As protein: CASSLYGGAVDTQYF.

The chain has TRBV30 and TRBJ1-6; no firm D call. The V end was cut by 3 bases, the J end by 4 bases, with 13 bases between. Germline CDR1 GTSNPN, CDR2 SVGIG (reference sequence). The CDR3 spans 15 residues. The CDR3 sequence is CAWSRIAIYNSPLHF. The CDR3 bases are TGTGCCTGGAGCCGGATCGCGATATATAATTCACCCCTCCACTTT. Full variable domain (missing parts from reference TRBV30 and TRBJ1-6): SQTIHQWPATLVQPVGSPLSLECTVEGTSNPNLYWYRQAAGRGLQLLFYSVGIGQISSEVPQNLSASRPQDRQFILSSKKLLLSDSGFYLCAWSRIAIYNSPLHFGNGTRLTVT.

V is TRBV29-1 and J is TRBJ1-4, with D tentatively TRBD1 (5 bases). The V gene's germline CDR1 is SQVTM and CDR2 ANQGSEA. V shed 4 bases and J shed 7 bases, with 10 bases lying between them. CDR3 length: 12 residues. CDR3 nucleotide sequence: TGCAGCGTTGGCCAGGGAATTGAAAAACTGTTTTTT. Translation gives CSVGQGIEKLFF.